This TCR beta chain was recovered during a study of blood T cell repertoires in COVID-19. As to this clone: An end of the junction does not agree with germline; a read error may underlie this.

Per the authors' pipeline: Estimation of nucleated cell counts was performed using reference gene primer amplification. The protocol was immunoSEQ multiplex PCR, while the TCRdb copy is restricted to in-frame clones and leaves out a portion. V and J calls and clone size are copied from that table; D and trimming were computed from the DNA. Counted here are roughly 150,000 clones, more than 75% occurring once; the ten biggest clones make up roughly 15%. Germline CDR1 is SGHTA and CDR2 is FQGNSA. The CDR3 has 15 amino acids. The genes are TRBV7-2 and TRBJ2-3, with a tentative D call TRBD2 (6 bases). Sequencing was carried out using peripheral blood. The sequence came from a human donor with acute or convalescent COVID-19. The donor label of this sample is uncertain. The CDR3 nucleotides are TGTGCCAGCAGCCCCGACGGGAGCGGCACGGATACGCAGTATTTT. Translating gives CASSPDGSGTDTQYF. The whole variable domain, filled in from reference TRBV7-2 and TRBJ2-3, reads GAGVSQSPSNKVTEKGKDVELRCDPISGHTALYWYRQSLGQGLEFLIYFQGNSAPDKSGLPSDRFSAERTGGSVSTLTIQRTQQEDSAVYLCASSPDGSGTDTQYFGPGTRLTVL.